This T cell receptor beta chain emerged from a study of T cell responses to AZD1222 COVID-19 vaccine. Measured with immunoSEQ multiplex PCR; TCRdb has only the in-frame clones, and not every one. Of approximately 97,000 clones in the sample, about 91% were seen once. To note about this clone: Antigen: not known.

General study findings and limits: There were mostly white British donors and more females than males, and clonal diversity was possibly underestimated.

Per the germline V gene, CDR1 is SGHRS and CDR2 is YFSETQ. CDR3 length equals 16 residues. V dropped 0 bases and J dropped 5 bases, with 14 bases sitting between them. This clonotype originated in an adult in good health. The V gene is TRBV5-1, the J gene TRBJ1-4; a weak D match, TRBD1 (6 bases). Sequencing used peripheral blood, obtained on day 0 of AZD1222 vaccination. The chain's CDR3 is CASSLEGGSGNEKLFF. CDR3 in DNA: TGCGCCAGCAGCTTGGAGGGGGGATCGGGAAATGAAAAACTGTTTTTT.